This is a list of T cell receptor beta chains from one sample in a study of shared clonotypes between healthy human individuals. Using immunoSEQ multiplex PCR, the repertoire was profiled, and TCRdb retains in-frame clones only, with some absent. The sample includes about 600,000 clones, 95% to 96% of them seen just once. The sequencing sample was made of naive CD8+ T cells sorted from blood. The receptor source for this set is a woman in her 30s in good health. Each CDR3 is given with its conserved first and last residue. D genes are given only for firm matches. A clone size is listed for some rows: how often the clone was seen (once, few, many), or a class if it is expanded.

>-|TRBJ2-1|TRBD2|TRBV14
CASSPLYLAGGPLMNEQFF
TGTGCCAGCAGCCCCCTTTACCTAGCGGGAGGGCCTTTGATGAATGAGCAGTTCTTC
>-|TRBJ2-7|TRBD2|TRBV13
CASSLGLAGSYEQYF
TGTGCCAGCAGCTTAGGACTAGCGGGTTCCTACGAGCAGTACTTC
>-|TRBJ1-1|TRBD1|TRBV9
CASSVVDRGINEAFF
TGTGCCAGCAGCGTAGTTGACAGGGGGATAAATGAAGCTTTCTTT
>-|TRBJ2-7|-|TRBV10-3
CAISGPVGYEQYF
TGTGCCATCAGTGGTCCCGTTGGTTACGAGCAGTACTTC
>-|TRBJ1-2|-|TRBV2
CASSEWARDNYGYTF
TGTGCCAGCAGTGAATGGGCGAGAGATAACTATGGCTACACCTTC
>-|TRBJ2-7|TRBD1|TRBV6-1
CASSHLGTGVYEQYF
TGTGCCAGCAGCCACCTTGGGACAGGGGTTTACGAGCAGTACTTC
>-|TRBJ2-2|TRBD2|TRBV5-6
CASTWGGSGELFF
TGTGCCAGCACCTGGGGAGGGTCCGGGGAGCTGTTTTTT
>-|TRBJ2-7|-|TRBV4-2
CASSPGSSYEQYF
TGTGCCAGCAGCCCCGGGTCTTCCTACGAGCAGTACTTC
>-|TRBJ2-3|-|TRBV29-1
CSVEERGAFDTQYF
TGCAGCGTTGAAGAGAGGGGGGCGTTCGATACGCAGTATTTT
>once|TRBJ2-7|TRBD1|TRBV28
CASSLLWQTGVSSYEQYF
TGTGCCAGCAGTTTATTATGGCAAACAGGGGTCAGCTCCTACGAGCAGTACTTC
>-|TRBJ2-7|-|TRBV19
CATSPGPSYEQYF
TGTGCCACCTCCCCCGGGCCGAGTTACGAGCAGTACTTC
>-|TRBJ1-2|-|TRBV13
CASSLISLGYTF
TGTGCCAGCAGCTTAATCTCCTTAGGCTACACCTTC
>-|TRBJ1-3|-|TRBV14
CASSHGSGNTIYF
TGTGCCAGCAGCCATGGATCTGGAAACACCATATATTTT
>-|TRBJ2-7|TRBD2|TRBV6-1
CASSEGLAGDYEQYF
TGTGCCAGCAGTGAAGGACTAGCGGGAGACTACGAGCAGTACTTC
>-|TRBJ2-3|-|TRBV19
CASSIPSAPSTDTQYF
TGTGCCAGTAGTATCCCCTCAGCGCCAAGCACAGATACGCAGTATTTT
>-|TRBJ2-7|-|TRBV28
CASSFGVTSSYEQYF
TGTGCCAGCAGTTTTGGAGTGACGAGCTCCTACGAGCAGTACTTC
>-|TRBJ2-7|TRBD1|TRBV2
CASSEYRDSSYEQYF
TGTGCCAGCAGCGAATACCGGGACAGTTCCTACGAGCAGTACTTC
>few|TRBJ2-7|-|TRBV19
CASSIDHSSYEQYF
TGTGCCAGTAGTATAGACCACAGCTCCTACGAGCAGTACTTC
>-|TRBJ2-1|TRBD2|TRBV27
CASSLRLAGGGEQFF
TGTGCCAGCAGTCTCCGACTAGCGGGCGGGGGTGAGCAGTTCTTC
>-|TRBJ2-7|-|TRBV6-5
CASSYQPSYEQYF
TGTGCCAGCAGTTACCAACCCTCCTACGAGCAGTACTTC
>-|TRBJ2-7|TRBD2|TRBV27
CASIGVWEGGYEQYF
TGTGCCAGCATCGGGGTTTGGGAGGGAGGCTACGAGCAGTACTTC
>-|TRBJ2-7|-|TRBV25-1
CASSDESGKYAPHEQYF
TGTGCCAGCAGTGACGAATCAGGTAAGTATGCCCCCCACGAGCAGTACTTC
>-|TRBJ1-1|-|TRBV14
CASSQDLVFEAFF
TGTGCCAGCAGCCAAGATCTTGTGTTCGAAGCTTTCTTT
>-|TRBJ2-1|-|TRBV9
CASSVGTWEQFF
TGTGCCAGCAGCGTCGGGACATGGGAGCAGTTCTTC
>-|TRBJ1-1|TRBD1|TRBV7-9
CASSRVPGGQTEAFF
TGTGCCAGCAGCAGAGTCCCAGGGGGCCAGACTGAAGCTTTCTTT
>-|TRBJ2-2|-|TRBV9
CASSALNTGELFF
TGTGCCAGCAGCGCCCTGAACACCGGGGAGCTGTTTTTT
>-|TRBJ1-6|TRBD1|TRBV4-1
CASRPGTGSNSPLHF
TGCGCCAGCAGGCCCGGGACAGGGAGTAATTCACCCCTCCACTTT
>-|TRBJ2-1|-|TRBV28
CASSLLGGYNEQFF
TGTGCCAGCAGTTTATTAGGGGGCTACAATGAGCAGTTCTTC
>-|TRBJ2-5|-|TRBV7-9
CASSLVLSGRETQYF
TGTGCCAGCAGCTTAGTTTTATCAGGCAGGGAGACCCAGTACTTC
>-|TRBJ1-1|-|TRBV7-6
CASSEGQLNTEAFF
TGTGCCAGCAGCGAAGGACAGCTGAACACTGAAGCTTTCTTT
>-|TRBJ2-1|TRBD1|TRBV15
CATSRETGNGDNEQFF
TGTGCCACCAGCAGAGAGACAGGGAATGGGGACAATGAGCAGTTCTTC
>-|TRBJ2-7|-|TRBV10-3
CAISESQGGYEQYF
TGTGCCATCAGTGAGTCACAGGGTGGTTACGAGCAGTACTTC
>-|TRBJ2-7|TRBD1|TRBV7-9
CASSGDRRTSYEQYF
TGTGCCAGCAGCGGGGACAGGCGGACGTCCTACGAGCAGTACTTC
>once|TRBJ2-1|-|TRBV27
CASSVPYNEQFF
TGTGCCAGCAGTGTCCCCTACAATGAGCAGTTCTTC
>-|TRBJ1-4|-|TRBV6-1
CASTRTEGLGEKLFF
TGTGCCAGCACCCGAACGGAGGGTTTGGGTGAAAAACTGTTTTTT
>-|TRBJ2-2|-|TRBV30
CAWSVANSDGELFF
TGTGCCTGGAGTGTTGCCAATTCGGACGGGGAGCTGTTTTTT
>-|TRBJ2-1|TRBD2|TRBV28
CASSFLAGKQFF
TGTGCCAGCAGTTTTCTAGCGGGAAAGCAGTTCTTC
>-|TRBJ2-7|TRBD2|TRBV13
CASSLPPSGSGEQYF
TGTGCCAGCAGCTTGCCCCCTAGCGGGAGCGGCGAGCAGTACTTC
>-|TRBJ1-2|TRBD1|TRBV27
CASGRTGAGYTF
TGTGCCAGCGGTCGGACAGGGGCTGGCTACACCTTC
>once|TRBJ1-4|TRBD1|TRBV7-9
CASSSTDWDRQREEEKLFF
TGTGCCAGCAGCTCAACCGACTGGGACAGACAAAGGGAGGAGGAAAAACTGTTTTTT
>-|TRBJ2-7|-|TRBV5-1
CASSLTYEQYF
TGCGCCAGCAGCTTAACCTACGAGCAGTACTTC
>-|TRBJ1-1|-|TRBV4-1
CASSLGAGARAEAFF
TGCGCCAGCAGCCTCGGGGCGGGAGCACGGGCTGAAGCTTTCTTT
>-|TRBJ1-3|-|TRBV19
CASSERGVSSDTIYF
TGTGCCAGTAGTGAACGAGGAGTCTCTAGTGACACCATATATTTT
>-|TRBJ2-1|-|TRBV19
CASGWTVYNEQFF
TGTGCCAGTGGCTGGACAGTTTACAATGAGCAGTTCTTC
>-|TRBJ1-1|-|TRBV6-4
CASSDGDLTEAFF
TGTGCCAGCAGTGACGGGGACCTAACTGAAGCTTTCTTT
>-|TRBJ2-5|TRBD2|TRBV13
CASSSGLAGPKGETQYF
TGTGCCAGCAGCTCTGGACTAGCGGGCCCAAAGGGAGAGACCCAGTACTTC
>-|TRBJ2-3|TRBD2|TRBV5-1
CASSSDGLAEISDTQYF
TGCGCCAGCAGCTCAGATGGACTAGCGGAGATTTCAGATACGCAGTATTTT
>-|TRBJ2-1|TRBD2|TRBV7-3
CASSLSASGIYEQFF
TGTGCCAGCAGCTTATCGGCTAGCGGGATTTACGAGCAGTTCTTC
>-|TRBJ1-4|TRBD1|TRBV5-1
CASSLAIPGQGATNEKLFF
TGCGCCAGCAGCTTGGCCATCCCGGGACAGGGAGCAACTAATGAAAAACTGTTTTTT
>-|TRBJ2-1|-|TRBV19
CASSIVPDAYNEQFF
TGTGCCAGTAGTATAGTTCCCGACGCCTACAATGAGCAGTTCTTC
>-|TRBJ2-1|-|TRBV7-9
CASSFDPFLIF
TGTGCCAGCAGCTTCGACCCCTTTCTGATCTTC
>-|TRBJ2-1|-|TRBV5-4
CASSSESSYNEQFF
TGTGCCAGCAGTAGCGAGAGCTCCTACAATGAGCAGTTCTTC
>-|TRBJ2-7|-|TRBV2
CASSESTPYEQYF
TGTGCCAGCAGTGAATCCACTCCCTACGAGCAGTACTTC
>-|TRBJ2-3|-|TRBV27
CASSFRSRTDTQYF
TGTGCCAGCAGTTTCCGGAGCCGCACAGATACGCAGTATTTT
>-|TRBJ1-2|TRBD1|TRBV6-5
CASSYLRDRGDWGYTF
TGTGCCAGCAGTTACCTGAGGGACAGGGGGGACTGGGGCTACACCTTC
>-|TRBJ2-7|-|TRBV13
CASSLEGAVYEQYF
TGTGCCAGCAGCTTAGAAGGGGCAGTCTACGAGCAGTACTTC
>-|TRBJ1-1|-|TRBV11-3
CASSFLGGGEAFF
TGTGCCAGCAGCTTCTTGGGGGGCGGTGAAGCTTTCTTT